Shown below are 32 T cell receptor beta chains from a single sample sequenced in a study of blood T cells in healthy people across ages. The second PCR ran roughly 7 to 12 cycles with a sample-barcoded 5' primer and J-beta primers. One entry per CDR3 protein, called by TCRdb with MiXCR from the 5' RACE reads. The table has about 1.5 million distinct CDR3 sequences, roughly 43% seen once. Sequenced material: blood. Every receptor here comes from a young woman in good health.

The V call is TRBV29-1, the J call TRBJ2-4, with D possibly TRBD1 on 6 matching bases. The DNA matches TRBJ2-7 better at its end, which makes the J call doubtful. Germline-derived CDR1 and CDR2 are SQVTM and ANQGSEA. CDR3 length: 13 residues. CDR3: CSVVRDTDYEQYF. The DNA for the CDR3 is TGCAGCGTTGTCCGGGACACGGACTACGAGCAGTACTTC.

The genes are TRBV20-1 and TRBJ2-7; D unresolved. There are 13 residues in the CDR3. The germline V and J ends were trimmed by 6 bases and 1 base, with 13 bases remaining between them. Per germline, CDR1 DFQATT and CDR2 SNEGSKA (reference sequence). CDR3 loop: CSALGPESYEQYF. CDR3 sequence (DNA): TGCAGTGCGTTGGGCCCGGAGTCCTACGAGCAGTACTTC.

This clonotype was seen more than once but under ten times. The chain carries TRBV9 and TRBJ1-3; TRBD1 might be the D (5 bases). The germline CDR1 and CDR2 sequences are SGDLS and YYNGEE. V lost 3 bases and J 1 base, leaving 14 bases between the germline ends. The CDR3 covers 16 residues. This CDR3 reads CASSGGGAGSGNTIYF. DNA for the CDR3: TGTGCCAGCAGCGGTGGAGGGGCTGGATCTGGAAACACCATATATTTT.

The chain recombines TRBV29-1 with TRBJ2-3; D gene uncertain. CDR1 is SQVTM and CDR2 is ANQGSEA in the germline V gene. The V and J ends lost 4 bases and 2 bases respectively, with 22 bases between them. The CDR3 totals 17 residues. CDR3 DNA sequence: TGCAGCGTTGCCACCGACCTAGAACCCCCCTACACAGATACGCAGTATTTT. It is translated as CSVATDLEPPYTDTQYF.

V usage is TRBV7-2 and J usage is TRBJ2-1, with TRBD2 matching 7 bases. Germline lookup yields CDR1 SGHTA and CDR2 FQGNSA. The CDR3 has 16 residues. The junction had 10 bases not matched to a gene; V was cut back by 4 bases and J by 4 bases. DNA for the CDR3: TGTGCCAGCAGCTCTCCCGGGCTAGCGGCTTACAATGAGCAGTTCTTC. This encodes CASSSPGLAAYNEQFF.

This clonotype has just one count. The chain uses TRBV7-3 and TRBJ2-1; TRBD2 agrees at 7 bases. The V segment lost 5 bases and the J segment 9 bases; nucleotides outside the gene matches: 16. Germline assignment: CDR1 SGHTA and CDR2 FQGTGA. CDR3 length equals 16 residues. The CDR3 bases are TGTGCCAGCAGCCAAAAACCGCGACTAGCTGACACTGAGCAGTTCTTC. Encoded protein: CASSQKPRLADTEQFF. Full variable domain (outside the CDR3, taken from reference TRBV7-3 and TRBJ2-1): GAGVSQTPSNKVTEKGKYVELRCDPISGHTALYWYRQSLGQGPEFLIYFQGTGAADDSGLPNDRFFAVRPEGSVSTLKIQRTERGDSAVYLCASSQKPRLADTEQFFGPGTRLTVL.

The DNA for the CDR3 is TGTGCCAGCAGCGTAGTACCGGGGGGTCTTTACAATGAGCAGTTCTTC. Translated: CASSVVPGGLYNEQFF. The chain joins TRBV9 to TRBJ2-1; 7 positions agree with TRBD2. CDR3 size: 16 residues. V lost 0 bases to trimming and J lost 4 bases; unmatched junction nucleotides: 7. From germline, CDR1 is SGDLS and CDR2 YYNGEE.

V gene TRBV7-3 combines with J gene TRBJ1-1; no clear D. Germline-derived CDR1 and CDR2 are SGHTA and FQGTGA. This CDR3 has 13 residues. The germline V and J ends were trimmed by 5 bases and 3 bases, with 10 bases remaining between them. The CDR3, as DNA: TGTGCCAGCAGCGCCTACAGAGACACTGAAGCTTTCTTT. Protein: CASSAYRDTEAFF. The whole variable domain, filled in from reference TRBV7-3 and TRBJ1-1, reads GAGVSQTPSNKVTEKGKYVELRCDPISGHTALYWYRQSLGQGPEFLIYFQGTGAADDSGLPNDRFFAVRPEGSVSTLKIQRTERGDSAVYLCASSAYRDTEAFFGQGTRLTVV.

This clonotype has only one observation. The rearrangement joins TRBV10-3 to TRBJ1-1; 10 positions match TRBD1. Per the germline V gene, CDR1 is ENHRY and CDR2 is SYGVKD. With 5 bases clipped from V and 3 bases from J, the junction kept 6 bases outside the gene matches. This CDR3 has 15 residues. CDR3 nucleotide sequence: TGTGCCATCAGTCATATTGGGACAGGGGACACTGAAGCTTTCTTT. Encoded protein: CAISHIGTGDTEAFF.

CDR3 in amino acids: CATSRDHSNEQYF. The DNA of the CDR3 is TGTGCCACCAGCAGAGATCACAGCAACGAGCAGTACTTC. The chain joins TRBV15 to TRBJ2-4; D is uncertain. The J call may be faulty, since TRBJ2-7 better matches the DNA end. Germline assignment: CDR1 LNHNV and CDR2 YYDKDF (reference sequence). This CDR3 has 13 amino acids.

The chain has TRBV18 and TRBJ1-2, with D possibly being TRBD1 (5 bases). Germline V gives CDR1 KGHSH, CDR2 LQKENI. The CDR3 covers 17 residues. V gave up 1 base and J gave up 0 bases, with 15 bases separating them. The CDR3 nucleotides are TGTGCCAGCTCACCACTGAGAGGGACGGAAGCTAACTATGGCTACACCTTC. Translating gives CASSPLRGTEANYGYTF. Full variable domain (remainder filled in from reference TRBV18 and TRBJ1-2): NAGVMQNPRHLVRRRGQEARLRCSPMKGHSHVYWYRQLPEEGLKFMVYLQKENIIDESGMPKERFSAEFPKEGPSILRIQQVVRGDSAAYFCASSPLRGTEANYGYTFGSGTRLTVV.

This rearrangement joins TRBV11-2 to TRBJ2-1; TRBD2 matches at 7 bases. The CDR3 length is 16 residues. Germline lookup yields CDR1 SGHAT and CDR2 FQNNGV. The junction had 11 bases not matched to a gene; V was cut back by 4 bases and J by 5 bases. The CDR3 bases are TGTGCCAGCAGCTCAAACGCGGGAGATTGGGACAATGAGCAGTTCTTC. This sequence encodes CASSSNAGDWDNEQFF.

The J gene is TRBJ2-1, the V gene TRBV5-1; 7 positions agree with TRBD1. Germline V gene data show CDR1 as SGHRS and CDR2 as YFSETQ. The CDR3 covers 15 residues. V shed 0 bases and J 7 bases; nucleotides not matched to a gene: 7. The CDR3 reads CASSLAVTGPNEQFF. CDR3 DNA sequence: TGCGCCAGCAGCTTGGCTGTGACAGGGCCTAATGAGCAGTTCTTC.

Concerning this clonotype itself: A read error may account for a junction end that differs from germline. This chain uses TRBV7-9 with TRBJ2-7; D is possibly TRBD1 (6 bases). The germline V gene encodes CDR1 SEHNR and CDR2 FQNEAQ (reference sequence). The CDR3 runs to 16 residues. The CDR3 coding sequence is TGTGCCATCAGCTTCCCAAACAGGGATGGGCACTACGAGCAGTACTTC. Its protein product is CAISFPNRDGHYEQYF.

The J gene is TRBJ2-4, the V gene TRBV7-2; D is unclear. Deletions cut 2 bases from V and 2 bases from J, with 7 bases between. The CDR3 is made up of 14 amino acids. CDR1 and CDR2 (germline): SGHTA, FQGNSA. Here the CDR3 reads CASSLPGPKNIQYF. The CDR3 DNA is TGTGCCAGCAGCTTACCAGGACCCAAAAACATTCAGTACTTC.

This clonotype appeared once. For the CDR3, the DNA is TGCGCCACCCGACAGGGCACAGATACGCAGTATTTT. Translating it yields CATRQGTDTQYF. The rearrangement uses TRBV5-1 and TRBJ2-3, with a possible D match to TRBD1 (6 bases). This CDR3 has 12 residues. CDR1 is SGHRS, CDR2 YFSETQ, per germline. Trimming took 9 bases from V and 1 from J, leaving 9 bases between them.

This clonotype has a handful of counts. The chain joins TRBV7-9 to TRBJ2-4; D is perhaps TRBD1 (5 bases). The V end lost 5 bases, the J end lost 9 bases, and 14 bases lay between the germline ends. This CDR3 spans 13 amino acids. CDR1 is SEHNR, CDR2 FQNEAQ, per germline (reference sequence). CDR3 amino acids: CASSPIGESIQYF. The DNA of the CDR3 is TGTGCCAGCAGCCCAATAGGGGAAAGCATTCAGTACTTC.

Comments on this clonotype: The junction departs from the called germline gene at one end, perhaps through a read error. The gene calls are TRBV16 and TRBJ1-2; TRBD1 might be the D (5 bases). Germline CDR1 KGHSY, CDR2 FQNENV. This CDR3 contains 13 residues. The CDR3 is CTSSREGNYGYTF. In nucleotides, the CDR3 is TGTACCAGCAGCCGAGAGGGGAACTATGGCTACACCTTC.

The chain employs TRBV7-9 and TRBJ2-1; no clear D gene. V was clipped by 4 bases and J by 12 bases, with 10 bases between them. The CDR3 sequence is 11 residues long. Germline lookup yields CDR1 SEHNR and CDR2 FQNEAQ (reference sequence). The CDR3 DNA reads TGTGCCAGCAGCTCGACTGGCTGGCAGTTCTTC. Its translation is CASSSTGWQFF. Looking up the rest from reference TRBV7-9 and TRBJ2-1 gives the full variable domain: DTGVSQNPRHKITKRGQNVTFRCDPISEHNRLYWYRQTLGQGPEFLTYFQNEAQLEKSRLLSDRFSAERPKGSFSTLEIQRTEQGDSAMYLCASSSTGWQFFGPGTRLTVL.

This clonotype has a count of ten or more. The chain is built from TRBV7-2 and TRBJ2-3, with 8 positions matching TRBD2. V lost 6 bases and J lost 2; bases outside the gene matches: 16. Germline V gives CDR1 SGHTA, CDR2 FQGNSA. This CDR3 spans 18 amino acids. In DNA, the CDR3 is TGTGCCAGCAGTTCGGCCGGGACTAGGTCCTCTTACACAGATACGCAGTATTTT. Protein product: CASSSAGTRSSYTDTQYF.

The chain employs TRBV10-3 and TRBJ1-6, with a tentative D call TRBD1 (6 bases). The CDR3 totals 16 residues. Trimming stripped 4 bases from V and 10 bases from J, with 20 bases between. Per germline, CDR1 ENHRY and CDR2 SYGVKD. CDR3: CAISARGGRAASPLHF. In nucleotides, the CDR3 is TGTGCCATCAGTGCCCGGGGGGGCAGGGCGGCCTCACCCCTCCACTTT.

This clonotype was observed at least ten times. The V gene is TRBV20-1, the J gene TRBJ2-1, with TRBD1 matching over 7 bases. The CDR3 loop spans 13 amino acids. The V gene's germline CDR1 is DFQATT and CDR2 SNEGSKA (reference sequence). The DNA for the CDR3 is TGCAGCGAACTCGACAGGGTAGCCAATGAGCAGTTCTTC. Its translation is CSELDRVANEQFF.

This chain uses TRBV12-3 or TRBV12-4 with TRBJ2-5; D could derive from TRBD1 or TRBD2 (6 bases each). V was pared by 5 bases and J by 11 bases, with 21 bases between. This CDR3 spans 14 amino acids. CDR3 residues: CASSTGGFYNEQYF. CDR3 in DNA: TGTGCCAGCAGTACCGGGGGCTTCTACAATGAGCAGTACTTC.

In its sample, this clonotype was seen many times. The V and J genes are TRBV29-1 and TRBJ2-1; D remains unclear. Looked up from germline, CDR1 is SQVTM and CDR2 is ANQGSEA. This CDR3 is built from 13 residues. With 5 bases removed from V and 2 bases from J, the gap between germline ends came to 10 bases. Here the CDR3 reads CSVTRHAYNEQFF. The CDR3 nucleotides are TGCAGCGTTACCCGACATGCCTACAATGAGCAGTTCTTC.

The chain recombines TRBV4-3 with TRBJ2-2, with no clear D. Germline CDR1 reads LGHNA; CDR2 reads YSLEER. The germline V and J ends were trimmed by 0 bases and 2 bases, with 16 bases remaining between them. The CDR3 is made up of 18 amino acids. CDR3 DNA sequence: TGCGCCAGCAGCCAAGAACCTCACGGCGCAGACAACACCGGGGAGCTGTTTTTT. This sequence encodes CASSQEPHGADNTGELFF.

The chain recombines TRBV4-3 with TRBJ2-5; the D gene is possibly TRBD2 (6 bases). CDR1 is LGHNA and CDR2 is YSLEER in the germline V gene. This CDR3 comprises 14 residues. Trimming removed 1 base from V and 1 base from J, with 7 bases in between. The CDR3 sequence: CASSQVEGQETQYF. The CDR3 coding sequence is TGCGCCAGCAGCCAAGTGGAGGGCCAAGAGACCCAGTACTTC.

J is TRBJ1-1 and V is TRBV29-1; D remains ambiguous. CDR1 and CDR2 from the germline V gene are SQVTM and ANQGSEA. The CDR3 consists of 10 residues. Trimming stripped 6 bases from V and 4 bases from J, with 6 bases between. The CDR3 DNA reads TGCAGCGTCATTACCACTGAAGCTTTCTTT. It yields the protein CSVITTEAFF.

The chain combines TRBV9 with TRBJ1-1; 7 nucleotides align to TRBD1. Germline CDR1 reads SGDLS; CDR2 reads YYNGEE. Unmatched junction bases numbered 16, after V lost 4 bases and J lost 1 base. The CDR3 consists of 18 residues. The CDR3 coding sequence is TGTGCCAGCAGCAGCACTAGGGGACAGTTCTGGGGGAACACTGAAGCTTTCTTT. It is translated as CASSSTRGQFWGNTEAFF.

This clonotype showed up just a few times. The chain recombines TRBV6-5 with TRBJ2-1, with 7 bases aligning to TRBD2. This CDR3 contains 15 residues. The V gene end was trimmed by 5 bases and the J gene end by 1 base; junction bases not matched to a gene: 5. The germline gives CDR1 MNHEY, CDR2 SVGAGI. The CDR3 region is CASSDRDYSYNEQFF. The CDR3 region has the DNA TGTGCCAGCAGTGACCGGGACTATTCCTACAATGAGCAGTTCTTC.

The chain employs TRBV6-1 and TRBJ1-5; no clear D. CDR1 is MNHNS, CDR2 SASEGT, per germline. Between the trimmed V and J ends, which lost 6 bases and 0 bases, there was a span of 15 bases. The CDR3 sequence is 16 residues long. The CDR3, as DNA: TGTGCCAGCAGGGCCTCTTGGCGGTTTAGCAATCAGCCCCAGCATTTT. Translated: CASRASWRFSNQPQHF.

The chain recombines TRBV7-9 with TRBJ2-7; TRBD1 aligns across 7 bases. The length of the CDR3 is 13 residues. Germline CDR1 SEHNR, CDR2 FQNEAQ (reference sequence). V lost 3 bases to trimming and J lost 5 bases; unmatched junction nucleotides: 4. The CDR3, as DNA: TGTGCCAGCAGCTTGGGACAGCAGAACGAGCAGTACTTC. It specifies CASSLGQQNEQYF.

This sequence joins TRBV5-1 and TRBJ2-7; D is possibly TRBD2 (6 bases). Trimming stripped 5 bases from V and 3 bases from J, with 18 bases between. CDR1 and CDR2 from the germline V gene are SGHRS and YFSETQ. CDR3 length: 15 amino acids. CDR3 amino acids: CASSTTRGFIYEQYF. The CDR3 DNA reads TGCGCCAGCAGTACGACTAGAGGCTTCATCTACGAGCAGTACTTC. Variable domain in full (rest from reference TRBV5-1 and TRBJ2-7): KAGVTQTPRYLIKTRGQQVTLSCSPISGHRSVSWYQQTPGQGLQFLFEYFSETQRNKGNFPGRFSGRQFSNSRSEMNVSTLELGDSALYLCASSTTRGFIYEQYFGPGTRLTVT.